The sample holds a few counts of the clone carrying this TCR beta chain. What it recognizes is unknown. This entry comes from a study of CD8 T cells in ankylosing spondylitis. Findings and caveats of the study: Ankylosing spondylitis blood appeared to be characterized by a TCR beta motif of several highly homologous variants. In synovial fluid and blood from reactive arthritis, some motif variants were previously reported.

The CDR3 extends over 14 amino acids. With 0 bases removed from V and 5 bases from J, the gap between germline ends came to 10 bases. CDR1 is MNHEY and CDR2 is SMNVEV in the germline V gene (reference sequence). TCRdb called the 5' RACE reads again in MiXCR, with one record for every CDR3 protein. Of roughly 450,000 distinct CDR3 sequences detected, roughly 25% appear once; the ten largest clones hold about 0.9%. Sequencing was performed on blood, either unsorted or a sorted T cell fraction (not recorded which). The J gene is TRBJ1-2, the V gene TRBV27, with D maybe TRBD1 (5 bases). This TCR was sampled from a male donor with ankylosing spondylitis. DNA for the CDR3: TGTGCCAGCAGTTTATCGGGGGACGGGTATGGCTACACCTTC. Protein product: CASSLSGDGYGYTF.